A selection of T cell receptor beta chains follows, all from one sample in a study of T cell responses to AZD1222 COVID-19 vaccine. The assay was immunoSEQ multiplex PCR, and TCRdb's table has in-frame clones only and misses some. The sample consists of approximately 170,000 clones, 80% to 90% of them appearing once. Specimen: peripheral blood, collected on day 0 of AZD1222 vaccination. These receptors all come from an adult in good health. The CDR3 runs from the conserved cysteine through the conserved F or W. A D gene is named only where the DNA matches it firmly. Rows give clone size only sometimes, using once, few, many, or a class for an expanded clone.

TRBJ1-2	-	TRBV6-5	-	CASSPPGWGGYTF	TGTGCCAGCAGCCCGCCGGGTTGGGGTGGCTACACCTTC
TRBJ2-1	-	TRBV7-2	TRBD2	CASSKGLAGNNEQFF	TGTGCCAGCAGCAAGGGACTAGCGGGGAACAATGAGCAGTTCTTC
TRBJ2-1	-	TRBV5-1	-	CASGLEGEQFF	TGCGCCAGCGGTTTAGAGGGTGAGCAGTTCTTC
TRBJ2-3	once	TRBV5-8	TRBD1	CASSVDRARGNFADTQYF	TGTGCCAGCAGCGTGGACAGGGCGAGAGGTAACTTCGCAGATACGCAGTATTTT
TRBJ1-2	-	TRBV7-2	TRBD1	CASSLVGTGYGYGYTF	TGTGCCAGCAGCTTAGTTGGGACAGGGTACGGCTATGGCTACACCTTC
TRBJ2-2	-	TRBV5-4	-	CASSGAGMNTGELFF	TGTGCCAGCAGCGGGGCGGGCATGAACACCGGGGAGCTGTTTTTT
TRBJ1-3	-	TRBV5-4	-	CASSFSGNTIYF	TGTGCCAGCAGCTTTTCTGGAAACACCATATATTTT
TRBJ2-2	-	TRBV9	TRBD2	CASSTGGYTGELFF	TGTGCCAGCAGCACCGGGGGGTACACCGGGGAGCTGTTTTTT
TRBJ2-2	-	TRBV21-1	-	CASSPKRGAERTGELFF	TGTGCCAGCAGCCCAAAAAGAGGTGCTGAGAGGACCGGGGAGCTGTTTTTT
TRBJ2-6	-	TRBV10-3	-	CAIMGGLTGANVLTF	TGTGCCATCATGGGGGGGCTGACTGGGGCCAACGTCCTGACTTTC
TRBJ2-1	-	TRBV4-3	TRBD2	CASSQDPPSGGGAYNEQFF	TGCGCCAGCAGCCAAGATCCCCCTAGCGGGGGGGGCGCCTACAATGAGCAGTTCTTC
TRBJ1-2	-	TRBV13	-	CASSLYGSGYGYTF	TGTGCCAGCAGCTTATATGGCAGCGGCTATGGCTACACCTTC
TRBJ1-1	-	TRBV18	TRBD1	CASSPDRDLEAFF	TGTGCCAGCTCACCCGACAGGGATCTTGAAGCTTTCTTT
TRBJ2-7	-	TRBV6-1	TRBD1	CASSEGQGGYEQYF	TGTGCCAGCAGTGAAGGACAGGGCGGCTACGAGCAGTACTTC
TRBJ2-1	-	TRBV9	TRBD2	CASSAPIHGTSGDYNEQFF	TGTGCCAGCAGCGCCCCCATCCACGGGACTAGCGGGGACTACAATGAGCAGTTCTTC
TRBJ1-3	-	TRBV2	-	CASSDRTRGNTIYF	TGTGCCAGCAGTGACCGGACCCGTGGAAACACCATATATTTT
TRBJ1-3	-	TRBV6-5	-	CASSYSPYGGNTIYF	TGTGCCAGCAGTTATTCTCCCTACGGAGGAAACACCATATATTTT